What follows are 7 T cell receptor beta chains derived from one specimen sequenced in a study of CD8 T cells in ankylosing spondylitis. MiXCR, run by TCRdb on the 5' RACE reads, gives a single entry per CDR3 protein. In the table there are tens of thousands of distinct CDR3 sequences, less than 5.5% of which are singletons. Sequenced sample: blood, either unsorted or a sorted T cell fraction (not recorded which). Receptors originate from a female donor with ankylosing spondylitis or in good health (not recorded which).

This clonotype was detected many times. The rearrangement joins TRBV9 to TRBJ1-1; possibly TRBD1 for D (5 bases). CDR3 length: 15 residues. From germline, CDR1 is SGDLS and CDR2 YYNGEE. Trimming cost V 0 bases and J 4 bases, with 13 bases left between them. Written as DNA, the CDR3 is TGTGCCAGCAGCGTAGGGGGGGAGAGGAGCACTGAAGCTTTCTTT. Encoded protein: CASSVGGERSTEAFF.

This clonotype was detected many times. The chain employs TRBV9 and TRBJ2-1; D gene uncertain. Germline CDR1 is SGDLS and CDR2 is YYNGEE. The CDR3 consists of 15 residues. Between the trimmed V and J ends, which lost 3 bases and 4 bases, there was a span of 14 bases. In DNA form, the CDR3 reads TGTGCCAGCAGCGCTTCCTCGCCTCGATACAATGAGCAGTTCTTC. Residues: CASSASSPRYNEQFF.

This clonotype was counted at least ten times. The chain employs TRBV9 and TRBJ1-2; the D is unclear. Trimming removed 3 bases from V and 5 bases from J, with 5 bases in between. The CDR3 covers 11 residues. The V gene's germline CDR1 is SGDLS and CDR2 YYNGEE. CDR3 sequence: CASSALYGYTF. CDR3 coding DNA: TGTGCCAGCAGCGCCCTATATGGCTACACCTTC.

About this clonotype: One end of the junction varies from germline; a read error may be responsible. The chain uses TRBV9 and TRBJ2-1, with 12 bases fitting TRBD2. CDR3 length equals 14 residues. Germline V CDR1 and CDR2: SGDLS, YYNGEE. This CDR3 reads CATSALAGGAEQLF. The CDR3 bases are TGTGCCACCAGCGCACTAGCGGGGGGTGCCGAGCAGCTCTTC.

This clonotype was counted ten times or more. The rearrangement links TRBV9 to TRBJ2-5, with D perhaps TRBD1 or TRBD2 (6 bases each). V was clipped by 0 bases and J by 2 bases, with 14 bases between them. The germline gives CDR1 SGDLS, CDR2 YYNGEE. The CDR3 extends over 16 amino acids. The CDR3 loop reads CASSVERGPLQETQYF. The CDR3 DNA follows: TGTGCCAGCAGCGTAGAACGGGGGCCGCTGCAAGAGACCCAGTACTTC.

This clonotype was found many times. The chain has TRBV9 and TRBJ2-2; D is perhaps TRBD2 (6 bases). Per the germline V gene, CDR1 is SGDLS and CDR2 is YYNGEE. The CDR3 extends over 17 amino acids. V was shortened by 0 bases and J by 4 bases, with 16 bases between the two germline ends. The CDR3, as DNA: TGTGCCAGCAGCGTAGTGCCAACGGGGGTCGCCACCGGGGAGCTGTTTTTT. It encodes CASSVVPTGVATGELFF.

This clonotype was observed at least ten times. This chain connects TRBV9 to TRBJ2-3; D unclear. The length of the CDR3 is 15 residues. Germline assignment: CDR1 SGDLS and CDR2 YYNGEE. The germline V and J ends were trimmed by 0 bases and 0 bases, with 8 bases remaining between them. DNA of the CDR3: TGTGCCAGCAGCGTAGAGCGACACAGCACAGATACGCAGTATTTT. Protein sequence: CASSVERHSTDTQYF.